This T cell receptor beta chain was captured in a study of cytomegalovirus exposure and HLA in healthy donors. Broader study findings: In a later analysis, a missense DCLRE1C variant was linked to TCR beta V- and J-gene trimming. What TCR beta sequences reportedly achieved was accurate prediction of HLA-A and HLA-B alleles in most subjects. Across donors, sequencing depth was assumed by presence/absence analyses to be roughly uniform.

Nominal health characterized the donors when sampled, though unrecorded immune exposures were likely. Remarks on this clone: Its antigen is currently unknown.

The study ran its PCR with 60 Vbeta and 13 Jbeta primers. Clones were read by immunoSEQ multiplex PCR, and TCRdb kept only the in-frame ones, dropping some. In all, the sample yields approximately 110,000 clones. Trimming removed 7 bases at V and 7 bases at J, with 13 bases between. The length of the CDR3 is 11 residues. Per germline, CDR1 DFQATT and CDR2 SNEGSKA (reference sequence). This TCR came from a man in his thirties or forties in good health and CMV-seronegative. Sequencing was carried out using PBMCs. The chain is built from TRBV20-1 and TRBJ1-2, with D unclear. CDR3 DNA: TGCAGTGTCCTCTTCGGTGGTGGCTACACCTTC. It yields the protein CSVLFGGGYTF.